This T cell receptor beta chain was retrieved from a study of T-cell reconstitution after alpha-beta-depleted transplantation in children. Points from the study as a whole: Surviving recipient T cells and thymic progenitors accounted for the high day-60 TCRbeta diversity observed in some patients. Newly produced T cells mostly accounted for T-cell counts and diversity one year post-transplant.

This clonotype has only a few counts. The antigen remains unidentified. During its preparation, the TCRbeta library received unique molecular identifiers. From the PCR reads, TCRdb called clonotypes with MiXCR, one entry per CDR3 protein. The top ten hold approximately 25% of the sample, which has about 440,000 distinct CDR3 sequences, 43% seen once. The sequence came from a girl aged 2 to 9 with aplastic anemia, due to receive a stem cell transplant. The specimen comprised PBMCs, sampled before TCRalphabeta/CD19-depleted stem cell transplant.

As DNA, the CDR3 is TGTGCCAGCAAGTGGGAGGAAGGCGGGGAGCTGTTTTTT. Residues: CASKWEEGGELFF. This chain links TRBV2 with TRBJ2-2; D may be TRBD2 (6 bases). Trimming stripped 7 bases from V and 7 bases from J, with 13 bases between. The CDR3 totals 13 residues. In germline, CDR1 is SNHLY, CDR2 FYNNEI.